One sample yielded the 18 T cell receptor beta chains listed below, sequenced in a study of blood T cell repertoires in COVID-19. Only in-frame clones appear in the TCRdb table, and some are missing; sequencing was by immunoSEQ multiplex PCR. The data hold 270,000 or so clones, with approximately 77% observed a single time. Sequencing used peripheral blood. Receptors were obtained from a woman in her late teens or twenties with acute or convalescent COVID-19.

The chain is built from TRBV14 and TRBJ1-2; no clear D gene. The CDR3 consists of 12 residues. Germline V gene lookup returns CDR1 SGHDN and CDR2 FVKESK. V was pared by 1 base and J by 8 bases, with 8 bases between. The CDR3, as DNA: TGTGCCAGCAGCCAAGTATCCGGGGGCTACACCTTC. As protein: CASSQVSGGYTF.

This clone was seen a few times. The genes are TRBV28 and TRBJ2-3; 10 bases fit TRBD1. V shed 5 bases, J shed 3 bases, and the junction held 11 bases outside the gene matches. CDR1 MDHEN and CDR2 SYDVKM come from the germline V gene. This CDR3 region has 17 residues. CDR3 nucleotide sequence: TGTGCCAGCAGTCCCTTCCCGACAGGGGGCAAGACAGATACGCAGTATTTT. The encoded protein is CASSPFPTGGKTDTQYF.

The chain employs TRBV5-4 and TRBJ2-1, with TRBD1 matching 10 bases. Trimming took 4 bases from V and 7 from J; bases not matched to a gene: 8. The CDR3 extends over 15 amino acids. Germline CDR1 SGHNT, CDR2 YYREEE (reference sequence). The CDR3 coding sequence is TGTGCCAGCAGCCGTGGACAGGGGGATATAAATGAGCAGTTCTTC. It codes for CASSRGQGDINEQFF. Variable domain in full (rest from reference TRBV5-4 and TRBJ2-1): ETGVTQSPTHLIKTRGQQVTLRCSSQSGHNTVSWYQQALGQGPQFIFQYYREEENGRGNFPPRFSGLQFPNYSSELNVNALELDDSALYLCASSRGQGDINEQFFGPGTRLTVL.

The chain recombines TRBV5-1 with TRBJ2-7; 13 bases align to TRBD2. Germline V gives CDR1 SGHRS, CDR2 YFSETQ. CDR3 length: 18 amino acids. V dropped 4 bases and J dropped 0; count of bases not matched to a gene: 10. The CDR3 DNA reads as TGCGCCAGCAGCCCGGGGACTAGCGGGACGACGAGCTCCTACGAGCAGTACTTC. The encoded protein is CASSPGTSGTTSSYEQYF. Full variable domain (outside the CDR3, taken from reference TRBV5-1 and TRBJ2-7): KAGVTQTPRYLIKTRGQQVTLSCSPISGHRSVSWYQQTPGQGLQFLFEYFSETQRNKGNFPGRFSGRQFSNSRSEMNVSTLELGDSALYLCASSPGTSGTTSSYEQYFGPGTRLTVT.

The chain carries TRBV19 and TRBJ1-1; D not certain. Per germline, CDR1 LNHDA and CDR2 SQIVND (reference sequence). V was pared by 7 bases and J by 6 bases, with 15 bases between. This CDR3 is built from 13 residues. Here the CDR3 reads CASTRREVSEAFF. The CDR3 nucleotides are TGTGCCAGTACCCGACGTGAGGTCTCTGAAGCTTTCTTT. Full variable domain (rest looked up from reference TRBV19 and TRBJ1-1): DGGITQSPKYLFRKEGQNVTLSCEQNLNHDAMYWYRQDPGQGLRLIYYSQIVNDFQKGDIAEGYSVSREKKESFPLTVTSAQKNPTAFYLCASTRREVSEAFFGQGTRLTVV.

This rearrangement joins TRBV29-1 to TRBJ2-3; no clear D. V gave up 4 bases and J gave up 6 bases, with 8 bases separating them. The germline CDR1 and CDR2 sequences are SQVTM and ANQGSEA. This CDR3 comprises 11 residues. The CDR3 DNA is TGCAGCGTTGGGGTCGGGGATACGCAGTATTTT. This sequence encodes CSVGVGDTQYF.

This clone was recorded a few times. This chain links TRBV7-9 with TRBJ1-4; 7 bases match TRBD1. Per germline, CDR1 SEHNR and CDR2 FQNEAQ (reference sequence). The CDR3 runs to 12 residues. Germline trimming cut 10 bases from V and 13 bases from J; bases unmatched to any gene: 12. As DNA, the CDR3 is TGTGCCATCTCGAAAACAGGGGAACGACTGTTTTTT. This encodes CAISKTGERLFF.

This clone occurred a few times. The rearrangement joins TRBV5-1 to TRBJ2-5; D might be TRBD1 (6 bases). The CDR3 spans 14 residues. Trimming shortened V by 0 bases and J by 5 bases, and 11 bases separated the two germline ends. Germline V gene sequence: CDR1 SGHRS, CDR2 YFSETQ. CDR3 protein: CASSLGQERETQYF. The CDR3 region has the DNA TGCGCCAGCAGCTTGGGACAGGAAAGGGAGACCCAGTACTTC.

The chain has TRBV5-6 and TRBJ2-1; D remains ambiguous. The CDR3 runs to 15 residues. The V end was cut by 3 bases, the J end by 0 bases, with 10 bases between. Germline CDR1 is SGHDT and CDR2 is YYEEEE. CDR3 protein: CASSSRWLSYNEQFF. CDR3 DNA sequence: TGTGCCAGCAGCTCTAGGTGGCTCTCCTACAATGAGCAGTTCTTC.

The chain recombines TRBV5-4 with TRBJ2-1, with D hard to call. The germline CDR1 and CDR2 sequences are SGHNT and YYREEE (reference sequence). This CDR3 is built from 14 residues. V was pared by 4 bases and J by 0 bases, with 8 bases between. The CDR3 region is CASSPLSSYNEQFF. DNA for the CDR3: TGTGCCAGCAGCCCCCTAAGCTCCTACAATGAGCAGTTCTTC.

V is TRBV7-8 and J is TRBJ1-5, with TRBD1 matching over 8 bases. The V segment lost 0 bases and the J segment 5 bases; nucleotides outside the gene matches: 6. The germline CDR1 and CDR2 sequences are SGHVS and FQNEAQ. The CDR3 contains 16 residues. DNA of the CDR3: TGTGCCAGCAGCTTAGCGGAGGACAGGGCGTATCAGCCCCAGCATTTT. Amino acids: CASSLAEDRAYQPQHF.

A few counts support this clone. The CDR3 loop is CASSPGNEQFF. The CDR3 bases are TGTGCCAGCAGCCCAGGGAATGAGCAGTTCTTC. The rearrangement links TRBV7-8 to TRBJ2-1; tentative D call: TRBD1 (5 bases). This CDR3 has 11 amino acids. In germline, CDR1 is SGHVS, CDR2 FQNEAQ. V lost 5 bases to trimming and J lost 7 bases, with 6 bases between them.

V gene TRBV10-3 combines with J gene TRBJ2-4; D is uncertain. Trimming stripped 0 bases from V and 6 bases from J, with 9 bases between. This CDR3 comprises 14 residues. Germline CDR1 is ENHRY and CDR2 is SYGVKD. DNA for the CDR3: TGTGCCATCAGTGAGTCGCCGGGTCCAAACATTCAGTACTTC. It is translated as CAISESPGPNIQYF.

The chain combines TRBV7-2 with TRBJ1-3; D is possibly TRBD1 (6 bases). The CDR3 contains 15 residues. V lost 4 bases, J lost 0 bases, and 10 bases lay in between. CDR1 and CDR2 from the germline V gene are SGHTA and FQGNSA. In DNA, the CDR3 is TGTGCCAGCAGCTACGGACAGCACTCTGGAAACACCATATATTTT. It specifies CASSYGQHSGNTIYF.

This chain uses TRBV9 with TRBJ2-1, with 8 bases identical to TRBD2. CDR3 length: 15 amino acids. Trimming removed 1 base from V and 10 bases from J; junction bases left unmatched: 10. CDR1 is SGDLS and CDR2 is YYNGEE in the germline V gene. Here the CDR3 reads CASSVSPSGSLEQFF. In DNA, the CDR3 is TGTGCCAGCAGCGTATCGCCTAGCGGGTCCTTGGAGCAGTTCTTC. Looking up the rest from reference TRBV9 and TRBJ2-1 gives the full variable domain: DSGVTQTPKHLITATGQRVTLRCSPRSGDLSVYWYQQSLDQGLQFLIQYYNGEERAKGNILERFSAQQFPDLHSELNLSSLELGDSALYFCASSVSPSGSLEQFFGPGTRLTVL.

J is TRBJ2-7 and V is TRBV7-9; possible D gene TRBD1, 6 bases. This CDR3 spans 16 amino acids. V lost 1 base to trimming and J lost 2 bases, with 15 bases between them. The germline CDR1 and CDR2 sequences are SEHNR and FQNEAQ (reference sequence). The CDR3 coding sequence is TGTGCCAGCAGCTTAGGGTCAGGGGCCATAACCTACGAGCAGTACTTC. Translated: CASSLGSGAITYEQYF.

The rearrangement joins TRBV28 to TRBJ2-5; 12 bases map to TRBD2. V lost 4 bases to trimming and J lost 5 bases; unmatched junction nucleotides: 8. There are 16 residues in the CDR3. Looked up from germline, CDR1 is MDHEN and CDR2 is SYDVKM. In DNA, the CDR3 is TGTGCCAGCAGTTCACTAGCGGGAGGCTTGGGGGAGACCCAGTACTTC. It codes for CASSSLAGGLGETQYF.

This chain connects TRBV3-1 (or the pseudogene TRBV3-2) to TRBJ2-3; 9 nucleotides match TRBD2. Germline-derived CDR1 and CDR2 are LGHDT and YNNKEL (reference sequence). The CDR3 consists of 17 residues. V gave up 1 base and J gave up 4 bases; unmatched junction bases: 9. This chain's CDR3 is CASSQGGLAGAADTQYF. In nucleotides, the CDR3 is TGTGCCAGCAGCCAAGGTGGATTAGCGGGAGCGGCAGATACGCAGTATTTT.